The source of this T cell receptor beta chain is a study of cytomegalovirus exposure and HLA in healthy donors. The overall study: Unique TCRs numbering about 85 million, obtained from HLA-typed donors, made up an early data release.

CDR3 length: 14 residues. With V trimmed by 4 bases and J by 6 bases, 6 bases remained unmatched. CDR1 is SNHLY, CDR2 FYNNEI, per germline. As concerns this clone: The target antigen is unknown.

It was with 60 Vbeta and 13 Jbeta primers that the PCR ran. Profiling relied on immunoSEQ multiplex PCR, and the TCRdb table lists in-frame clones only, not all of them. The sample holds about 140,000 clones, about 70% seen once. Study-wide results and limits: Sequencing probably produced one cluster of sequence variants that were highly shared. The study put around 180 TCR beta chains on its list as cytomegalovirus-associated. Later analysis found that TCR beta chains associated with HLA were more clonally expanded than other, equally common chains.

The sequence came from a man aged 40-49 years in good health and CMV-seronegative. Sequenced: PBMCs. This chain connects TRBV2 to TRBJ1-1; 9 bases line up with TRBD1. CDR3 amino acids: CASSVTGGLPEAFF. CDR3 nucleotide sequence: TGTGCCAGCAGTGTAACAGGGGGCCTACCTGAAGCTTTCTTT.